These 9 T cell receptor beta chains originate from one sample sequenced in a study of cytotoxic CD8 clonotypes in ibrutinib-treated CLL. Measured with immunoSEQ multiplex PCR; TCRdb has only the in-frame clones, and not every one. The sample holds hundreds of thousands of clones, 67% seen once. The input for sequencing was PBMCs, taken after 36 months of ibrutinib treatment. The receptors come from a human donor with chronic lymphocytic leukemia.

CDR3 in DNA: TGTGCCAGCAGCCAGGGGACGTTGTTTAGTACAGATACGCAGTATTTT. Its translation: CASSQGTLFSTDTQYF. The chain couples TRBV7-9 to TRBJ2-3; possible D gene TRBD1, 6 bases. The V and J ends lost 5 bases and 3 bases respectively, with 18 bases between them. The germline gives CDR1 SEHNR, CDR2 FQNEAQ (reference sequence). The CDR3 is made up of 16 amino acids.

The chain uses TRBV5-1 and TRBJ2-7; TRBD2 aligns across 9 bases. CDR1 and CDR2 (germline): SGHRS, YFSETQ. J lost 7 bases, V lost 2 bases, and 10 bases had no gene match. There are 15 residues in the CDR3. CDR3 coding DNA: TGCGCCAGCAGCTTCCGAGCGGGGGGTAGTGGAGAGCAGTACTTC. It encodes CASSFRAGGSGEQYF.

This chain connects TRBV5-1 to TRBJ1-2; possible D gene TRBD1, 5 bases. The CDR3 runs to 13 residues. CDR1 SGHRS and CDR2 YFSETQ come from the germline V gene. Trimming left V 5 bases short and J 7 bases short, with 15 bases between. The CDR3 spells CASRPPGRGGYTF. As DNA, the CDR3 is TGCGCCAGCAGGCCGCCAGGGAGGGGTGGCTACACCTTC.

The sample holds one count of this clone. The chain couples TRBV19 to TRBJ2-3; D is uncertain. V was trimmed by 3 bases and J by 5 bases, leaving 15 bases between them. CDR1 and CDR2 from the germline V gene are LNHDA and SQIVND (reference sequence). CDR3 length: 15 residues. CDR3 amino acids: CASSIRHQVVDTQYF. In DNA form, the CDR3 reads TGTGCCAGTAGTATCCGCCACCAGGTAGTAGATACGCAGTATTTT.

This clone was seen a single time. The chain combines TRBV11-2 with TRBJ1-1, with 7 bases lining up with TRBD1. Germline CDR1 is SGHAT and CDR2 is FQNNGV. Trimming cost V 1 base and J 5 bases; bases outside gene matches: 7. This CDR3 is 15 amino acids long. The CDR3 DNA reads TGTGCCAGCAGCTTAGCTTACAGGGGTGGGACTGAAGCTTTCTTT. Its translation: CASSLAYRGGTEAFF.

The chain has TRBV29-1 and TRBJ1-5, with TRBD1 as a possible D gene (5 bases). Trimming took off 3 bases at V and 7 bases at J, with 10 bases between the two ends. Germline V gene lookup returns CDR1 SQVTM and CDR2 ANQGSEA. There are 12 residues in the CDR3. The CDR3 nucleotides are TGCAGCGTTGACAGGGTTCTCCAGCCCCAGCATTTT. Translation gives CSVDRVLQPQHF.

The chain carries TRBV29-1 and TRBJ2-1; D is possibly TRBD1 (6 bases). The germline gives CDR1 SQVTM, CDR2 ANQGSEA. This CDR3 comprises 16 residues. V gave up 1 base and J gave up 4 bases, with 17 bases separating them. CDR3 DNA sequence: TGCAGCGTTGAAGGGGATACCGGGACACTTTACAATGAGCAGTTCTTC. It yields the protein CSVEGDTGTLYNEQFF.

The sample holds one count of this clone. The chain links TRBV7-2 to TRBJ2-7; 16 bases line up with TRBD2. The CDR3 has 15 amino acids. Trimming at V came to 5 bases and at J to 3 bases, leaving 1 base not matched to a gene. CDR1 is SGHTA, CDR2 FQGNSA, per germline. CDR3 nucleotides: TGTGCCAGCAGCGGGACTAGCGGGGGGGACTACGAGCAGTACTTC. Translation gives CASSGTSGGDYEQYF.

As regards this clone: Mismatch with germline at one junction end may stem from a read error. CDR3 nucleotides: TGTGCCAGCAGCGAAGCGGGACTCCTGGGCACTGGAAACACCATATATTTT. It yields the protein CASSEAGLLGTGNTIYF. V gene TRBV2 combines with J gene TRBJ1-3; tentatively, D is TRBD1 (5 bases). This CDR3 region has 17 residues. Looked up from germline, CDR1 is SNHLY and CDR2 is FYNNEI.